This T cell receptor (beta chain) was documented in a study of blood T cell repertoires in COVID-19. Profiling relied on immunoSEQ multiplex PCR, and the TCRdb table lists in-frame clones only, not all of them. In the table there are around 320,000 clones, under 90% of which are singletons. Trimming pared 1 base from V and 2 bases from J, leaving 9 bases between. This CDR3 contains 16 residues. Germline CDR1 and CDR2: LGHNT and FRNRAP. The source of this sequence is a woman aged 25 to 39 with COVID-19, enrolled during active disease. The chain carries TRBV12-5 and TRBJ2-6, with TRBD1 as a possible D gene (6 bases). The sequencing input was peripheral blood. CDR3 loop: CASGLGNRAGANVLTF. The CDR3 DNA sequence: TGTGCTAGTGGTTTGGGAAACAGGGCTGGGGCCAACGTCCTGACTTTC.